A single sample gave rise to the 28 T cell receptor beta chains below, sequenced in a study of cytomegalovirus exposure and HLA in healthy donors. Primers: 60 Vbeta forward and 13 Jbeta reverse. This table comes from immunoSEQ multiplex PCR, and its TCRdb copy is limited to in-frame clones, with some not included. Of approximately 210,000 clones in the sample, 87% were seen once. The sequenced material came from PBMCs. These receptors were taken from a man aged 25 to 40 in good health and CMV-seronegative.

The chain combines TRBV13 with TRBJ2-3; 11 bases map to TRBD2. The CDR3 has 19 amino acids. Germline CDR1 is PRHDT and CDR2 is FYEKMQ (reference sequence). V shed 2 bases and J 0 bases; nucleotides not matched to a gene: 10. The DNA of the CDR3 is TGTGCCAGCAGCTTAAGACTAGCGGGGCCAACCGCTAGCACAGATACGCAGTATTTT. Translating it yields CASSLRLAGPTASTDTQYF.

The genes are TRBV7-2 and TRBJ2-3, with 7 bases identical to TRBD1. The CDR3 totals 15 residues. Germline CDR1 SGHTA, CDR2 FQGNSA. Losses at the gene ends were 5 bases for V and 3 bases for J; bases not matched to a gene: 8. In DNA form, the CDR3 reads TGTGCCAGCAGCACCCCCAGGGGGTTTACAGATACGCAGTATTTT. Translating it yields CASSTPRGFTDTQYF.

The gene calls are TRBV2 and TRBJ1-1, with 8 bases aligning to TRBD1. Germline CDR1 is SNHLY and CDR2 is FYNNEI. With 5 bases clipped from V and 0 bases from J, the junction kept 5 bases outside the gene matches. This CDR3 is 15 amino acids long. The CDR3 region is CASSTGGRLNTEAFF. For the CDR3, the DNA is TGTGCCAGCAGTACAGGGGGGCGATTGAACACTGAAGCTTTCTTT.

The chain employs TRBV5-1 and TRBJ2-5, with 15 bases that match TRBD2. Trimming at V came to 6 bases and at J to 5 bases, leaving 8 bases not matched to a gene. Germline V CDR1 and CDR2: SGHRS, YFSETQ. This CDR3 has 16 residues. Here the CDR3 reads CASTSGTSGRWETQYF. The CDR3 DNA sequence: TGCGCCAGCACCTCCGGGACTAGCGGGAGGTGGGAGACCCAGTACTTC.

V usage is TRBV6-4 and J usage is TRBJ1-1, with D possibly matching TRBD1 (5 bases). V lost 9 bases and J 5 bases, leaving 16 bases between the germline ends. In germline, CDR1 is MRHNA, CDR2 SNTAGT. There are 13 residues in the CDR3. CDR3 nucleotide sequence: TGTGCCAGGTCCACGGACGGGGGAACTGAAGCTTTCTTT. Residues: CARSTDGGTEAFF.

This sequence joins TRBV29-1 and TRBJ1-5; no firm D call. The CDR3 is 13 amino acids. With 4 bases removed from V and 4 bases from J, the gap between germline ends came to 11 bases. In germline, CDR1 is SQVTM, CDR2 ANQGSEA. The CDR3 DNA reads TGCAGCGTTGCGCCTGGGCCTAATCAGCCCCAGCATTTT. This encodes CSVAPGPNQPQHF.

The chain combines TRBV6-1 with TRBJ2-2; TRBD2 might be the D (5 bases). The germline V and J ends were trimmed by 6 bases and 6 bases, with 11 bases remaining between them. Germline V gene data show CDR1 as MNHNS and CDR2 as SASEGT. The length of the CDR3 is 13 residues. The CDR3 DNA reads TGTGCCAGCAGGACTCTCGGGGCCGGGGAGCTGTTTTTT. It codes for CASRTLGAGELFF.

The V call is TRBV6-1, the J call TRBJ1-4; 7 positions agree with TRBD1. The CDR3 consists of 16 residues. Germline V gene lookup returns CDR1 MNHNS and CDR2 SASEGT. V was clipped by 0 bases and J by 6 bases; unmatched bases: 7. The CDR3 bases are TGTGCCAGCAGTGAAGCGACAGGGTTAGGGTATGAAAAACTGTTTTTT. It encodes CASSEATGLGYEKLFF.

This chain connects TRBV7-9 to TRBJ1-1; D possibly corresponds to TRBD1 (6 bases). V dropped 5 bases and J dropped 6 bases, with 10 bases sitting between them. The CDR3 is 12 amino acids. Germline CDR1 and CDR2: SEHNR and FQNEAQ (reference sequence). CDR3 loop: CASSVTGSEAFF. Here the CDR3 DNA reads TGTGCCAGCAGCGTTACAGGGTCTGAAGCTTTCTTT.

This chain connects TRBV28 to TRBJ1-1; D unresolved. The CDR3 is 12 residues long. Germline CDR1 is MDHEN and CDR2 is SYDVKM. Trimming took 7 bases from V and 3 from J, leaving 9 bases between them. CDR3 loop: CASTSVYTEAFF. The CDR3 DNA sequence: TGTGCCAGCACCTCGGTATACACTGAAGCTTTCTTT.

The V and J genes are TRBV6-1 and TRBJ1-1; possible D gene TRBD1, 5 bases. Germline CDR1 reads MNHNS; CDR2 reads SASEGT. Trimming cost V 4 bases and J 1 base, with 13 bases left between them. This CDR3 spans 15 amino acids. CDR3 DNA: TGTGCCAGCAGTGTCGACAGACTGTGGAACACTGAAGCTTTCTTT. It yields the protein CASSVDRLWNTEAFF.

This clone has only a few counts. CDR3 sequence (DNA): TGCAGCTCCCGGGCAGGGTCCAACTATGGCTACACCTTC. This translates into CSSRAGSNYGYTF. This chain connects TRBV29-1 to TRBJ1-2, with D perhaps TRBD1 (5 bases). This CDR3 is built from 13 residues. The germline V and J ends were trimmed by 8 bases and 2 bases, with 15 bases remaining between them. Germline V gene data show CDR1 as SQVTM and CDR2 as ANQGSEA.

The count of this clone is one. The sample has other DNA sequences that encode this CDR3 too. This chain connects TRBV11-2 to TRBJ1-2, with D possibly TRBD1 on 5 matching bases. Trimming took off 1 base at V and 3 bases at J, with 6 bases between the two ends. Germline CDR1 is SGHAT and CDR2 is FQNNGV. The length of the CDR3 is 13 residues. CDR3 bases: TGTGCCAGCAGCTTAGCGGGGGACTATGGCTACACCTTC. This codes for CASSLAGDYGYTF.

The chain joins TRBV27 to TRBJ1-5; D remains ambiguous. The CDR3 length is 12 residues. Trimming pared 9 bases from V and 4 bases from J, leaving 10 bases between. Germline V CDR1 and CDR2: MNHEY, SMNVEV (reference sequence). This CDR3 reads CASGFGNQPQHF. The CDR3 DNA reads as TGTGCCAGTGGTTTCGGTAATCAGCCCCAGCATTTT.

Points on this clone: Other DNA sequences in this specimen translate into the identical CDR3. The chain carries TRBV12-5 and TRBJ2-5; TRBD2 agrees at 13 bases. The CDR3 totals 19 residues. The germline CDR1 and CDR2 sequences are LGHNT and FRNRAP. V shed 5 bases, J shed 3 bases, and the junction held 15 bases outside the gene matches. The CDR3 loop reads CASGDLTSGRRGKKETQYF. In DNA form, the CDR3 reads TGTGCTAGTGGTGACCTGACTAGCGGGAGGCGAGGGAAAAAAGAGACCCAGTACTTC.

V is TRBV7-6 and J is TRBJ2-1, with 9 nucleotides matching TRBD1. This CDR3 region has 18 residues. V lost 1 base and J lost 8; bases outside the gene matches: 15. Looked up from germline, CDR1 is SGHVS and CDR2 is FNYEAQ. The CDR3 DNA follows: TGTGCCAGCAGCTTAGGTACAGGGGGCGCCGCGGACTTGGATGAGCAGTTCTTC. Its protein product is CASSLGTGGAADLDEQFF.

This chain joins TRBV5-5 and TRBJ2-7; 8 nucleotides line up with TRBD1. The CDR3 covers 15 residues. J lost 1 base, V lost 0 bases, and 3 bases had no gene match. CDR1 SGHKS and CDR2 YYEKEE come from the germline V gene (reference sequence). The CDR3 region is CASSLAWTGSYEQYF. Here the CDR3 DNA reads TGTGCCAGCAGCTTGGCCTGGACAGGGTCCTACGAGCAGTACTTC.

V is TRBV4-3 and J is TRBJ2-1, with TRBD2 matching 8 bases. Unmatched junction bases numbered 9, after V lost 1 base and J lost 7 bases. CDR3 length equals 16 residues. The germline gives CDR1 LGHNA, CDR2 YSLEER. The CDR3 spells CASSQVGTRRSNEQFF. In DNA form, the CDR3 reads TGCGCCAGCAGCCAAGTTGGGACTAGGAGGTCGAATGAGCAGTTCTTC.

A few counts support this clone. CDR3 in DNA: TGTGCCAGCAGGTCCCTAAAAGGGGGTTTGGCCCAGTACTTC. It encodes CASRSLKGGLAQYF. V usage is TRBV6-5 and J usage is TRBJ2-5; D may be TRBD1 (6 bases). The germline CDR1 and CDR2 sequences are MNHEY and SVGAGI. The germline V and J ends were trimmed by 6 bases and 9 bases, with 20 bases remaining between them. This CDR3 spans 14 amino acids.

The sample holds one count of this clone. The rearrangement links TRBV18 to TRBJ1-4; 8 bases are shared with TRBD1. The germline V gene has CDR1 KGHSH and CDR2 LQKENI. Losses at the gene ends were 6 bases for V and 3 bases for J; bases not matched to a gene: 12. CDR3 length: 17 amino acids. The CDR3 loop is CASSLGQGALANEKLFF. The CDR3 region has the DNA TGTGCCAGCTCCCTCGGGCAGGGGGCACTAGCTAATGAAAAACTGTTTTTT. Full variable domain (missing parts from reference TRBV18 and TRBJ1-4): NAGVMQNPRHLVRRRGQEARLRCSPMKGHSHVYWYRQLPEEGLKFMVYLQKENIIDESGMPKERFSAEFPKEGPSILRIQQVVRGDSAAYFCASSLGQGALANEKLFFGSGTQLSVL.

The CDR3, as DNA: TGTGCCACCAGCAGAGACTCCCCCCTCGGGGGAAATAGCAATCAGCCCCAGCATTTT. Translated: CATSRDSPLGGNSNQPQHF. The chain recombines TRBV15 with TRBJ1-5; a weak D match, TRBD1 (5 bases). V lost 0 bases and J lost 0, with 18 bases in between. The length of the CDR3 is 19 residues. Germline CDR1 is LNHNV and CDR2 is YYDKDF (reference sequence).

There are a few counts of this clone. This sequence joins TRBV5-1 and TRBJ2-7; D remains unclear. Looked up from germline, CDR1 is SGHRS and CDR2 is YFSETQ. Trimming stripped 4 bases from V and 2 bases from J, with 13 bases between. This CDR3 is built from 14 residues. Here the CDR3 reads CASSPSSLAYEQYF. The DNA for the CDR3 is TGCGCCAGCAGCCCCTCGTCCCTCGCCTACGAGCAGTACTTC.

The chain is built from TRBV5-6 and TRBJ1-4, with D maybe TRBD1 (6 bases). V dropped 4 bases and J dropped 6 bases, with 13 bases sitting between them. CDR1 SGHDT and CDR2 YYEEEE come from the germline V gene. This CDR3 spans 14 amino acids. CDR3 sequence: CASSRRGVYEKLFF. CDR3 bases: TGTGCCAGCAGCCGCAGGGGAGTATATGAAAAACTGTTTTTT.

Comment on this clone: A junction end diverges from the germline sequence, so it may reflect a read error. The chain has TRBV7-2 and TRBJ2-5; 7 bases fit TRBD1. This CDR3 is built from 15 residues. Germline V gives CDR1 SGHTA, CDR2 FQGNSA. CDR3 bases: TGTGCCAGCAGTTTAGCAAGGGGGCTACCTCGTGAGCAGTACTTC. As protein: CASSLARGLPREQYF.

This chain links TRBV18 with TRBJ2-1; 10 nucleotides match TRBD1. Germline values: CDR1 KGHSH, CDR2 LQKENI. This CDR3 contains 17 residues. With 2 bases clipped from V and 8 bases from J, the junction kept 12 bases outside the gene matches. The CDR3: CASSPFLPGQGIDEQFF. DNA for the CDR3: TGTGCCAGCTCACCATTCTTGCCGGGACAGGGGATTGATGAGCAGTTCTTC.

CDR3 protein: CASSLSQGGVYRYTF. The CDR3 nucleotides read TGTGCCAGCAGCTTGAGTCAGGGGGGCGTTTATCGCTACACCTTC. The J gene is TRBJ1-2, the V gene TRBV7-9; 7 nucleotides line up with TRBD1. Germline loops: CDR1 SEHNR, CDR2 FQNEAQ (reference sequence). The V and J ends lost 3 bases and 9 bases, in that order; junction bases with no gene match: 13. CDR3 length equals 15 residues.

This clone has a single count. The rearrangement links TRBV10-1 to TRBJ2-2, with TRBD1 matching 10 bases. CDR1 and CDR2 (germline): WNHNN, SYGVQD (reference sequence). Unmatched junction bases numbered 3, after V lost 2 bases and J lost 6 bases. The CDR3 is 15 amino acids. CDR3 coding DNA: TGCGCCAGCAGTGAGATTGGACAGGGGGCCGGGGAGCTGTTTTTT. Encoded protein: CASSEIGQGAGELFF.

The genes are TRBV5-1 and TRBJ1-2; D gene uncertain. V lost 2 bases and J 4 bases, leaving 6 bases between the germline ends. The CDR3 loop spans 12 amino acids. The V gene's germline CDR1 is SGHRS and CDR2 YFSETQ. CDR3 DNA: TGCGCCAGCAGCTTCCGGGGCTATGGCTACACCTTC. This gives the protein CASSFRGYGYTF. Variable domain in full (rest from reference TRBV5-1 and TRBJ1-2): KAGVTQTPRYLIKTRGQQVTLSCSPISGHRSVSWYQQTPGQGLQFLFEYFSETQRNKGNFPGRFSGRQFSNSRSEMNVSTLELGDSALYLCASSFRGYGYTFGSGTRLTVV.